This T cell receptor (beta chain) comes out of a study of blood T cells in healthy people across ages. In this sample, this clonotype turned up many times. Sample-barcoded 5' priming and a J-beta primer mix drove a second PCR of roughly 6 to 12 cycles. MiXCR was run by TCRdb on the 5' RACE reads, yielding one entry per CDR3 protein. Altogether approximately 1.5 million distinct CDR3 sequences are present, about 31% being singletons, with the ten largest covering 11%. The CDR3 extends over 13 amino acids. V was trimmed by 7 bases and J by 10 bases, leaving 21 bases between them. Germline CDR1 and CDR2: SQVTM and ANQGSEA.

The rearrangement joins TRBV29-1 to TRBJ2-3, with D tentatively TRBD2 (6 bases). This clonotype was sampled from a woman aged 25 to 45 in good health. The specimen sequenced was blood. The CDR3: CSAPVIPGDSQYF. CDR3 nucleotide sequence: TGCAGCGCCCCGGTCATCCCGGGGGACTCGCAGTATTTT.